The 27 T cell receptor beta chains presented below share a single source sample, sequenced in a study of cytomegalovirus exposure and HLA in healthy donors. The PCR employed 60 Vbeta primers together with 13 Jbeta primers. Profiled with immunoSEQ multiplex PCR; TCRdb holds only in-frame clones, not every one. This repertoire shows fewer than 140,000 clones, approximately 82% found once; its top ten account for 2.5%. The sequenced material came from PBMCs. These receptors all come from a man in his forties in good health and CMV-seronegative.

This chain uses TRBV5-5 with TRBJ2-1; D remains unclear. The germline CDR1 and CDR2 sequences are SGHKS and YYEKEE (reference sequence). The CDR3 has 13 amino acids. V was cut by 4 bases and J by 9 bases, with 14 bases left in between. CDR3 nucleotides: TGTGCCAGCAGCCGTTCTCTCGTCGGTGAGCAGTTCTTC. Its translation is CASSRSLVGEQFF.

The chain joins TRBV28 to TRBJ1-5; 7 bases map to TRBD1. There are 16 residues in the CDR3. V dropped 6 bases and J dropped 2; count of bases not matched to a gene: 10. CDR1 is MDHEN, CDR2 SYDVKM, per germline. CDR3 protein: CASRGTARLGNQPQHF. The CDR3 DNA sequence: TGTGCCAGCAGAGGGACAGCCCGGCTTGGCAATCAGCCCCAGCATTTT.

The V gene is TRBV9, the J gene TRBJ2-1; no clear D. Trimming shortened V by 0 bases and J by 2 bases, and 9 bases separated the two germline ends. Germline values: CDR1 SGDLS, CDR2 YYNGEE. The CDR3 consists of 15 residues. Here the CDR3 DNA reads TGTGCCAGCAGCGTAGGAGGAAATCCCTACAATGAGCAGTTCTTC. Its protein is CASSVGGNPYNEQFF.

The chain employs TRBV11-2 and TRBJ2-5, with 15 positions matching TRBD2. The CDR3 is 18 amino acids. V gave up 3 bases and J gave up 3 bases; unmatched junction bases: 8. Germline CDR1 is SGHAT and CDR2 is FQNNGV. DNA of the CDR3: TGTGCCAGCAGCTTGTGGCCCGGACTAGCGGGGGGGAAAGAGACCCAGTACTTC. Translating it yields CASSLWPGLAGGKETQYF.

This clone was counted a few times. The chain combines TRBV27 with TRBJ1-1, with D tentatively TRBD1 (6 bases). The V end lost 2 bases, the J end lost 2 bases, and 9 bases lay between the germline ends. The CDR3 consists of 14 residues. In germline, CDR1 is MNHEY, CDR2 SMNVEV (reference sequence). CDR3 DNA: TGTGCCAGCAGTTTAAGGGGGTATAACACTGAAGCTTTCTTT. This encodes CASSLRGYNTEAFF.

The chain links TRBV6-1 to TRBJ2-3; no clear D gene. The V end was cut by 6 bases, the J end by 2 bases, with 9 bases between. Per germline, CDR1 MNHNS and CDR2 SASEGT. The CDR3 spans 13 residues. This CDR3 reads CASRKQDTDTQYF. The CDR3 DNA reads TGTGCCAGCAGAAAACAAGACACAGATACGCAGTATTTT.

This clone was counted only a few times. The chain's CDR3 is CASSQLDSNEQFF. The CDR3 DNA is TGTGCCAGCAGCCAGCTAGACTCCAATGAGCAGTTCTTC. The V gene is TRBV14, the J gene TRBJ2-1, with D unclear. The CDR3 sequence is 13 residues long. Germline V gene sequence: CDR1 SGHDN, CDR2 FVKESK. Trimming left V 3 bases short and J 6 bases short, with 9 bases between.

The chain combines TRBV2 with TRBJ2-7; 7 nucleotides match TRBD1. The V gene end was trimmed by 8 bases and the J gene end by 6 bases; junction bases not matched to a gene: 10. Germline V CDR1 and CDR2: SNHLY, FYNNEI. This CDR3 spans 13 amino acids. CDR3 amino acids: CASQGDTVSEQYF. The CDR3 DNA reads as TGTGCCAGCCAGGGGGATACAGTTTCCGAGCAGTACTTC.

The sample holds a few counts of this clone. The rearrangement links TRBV28 to TRBJ1-1; the match to TRBD1 covers 7 bases. The V gene's germline CDR1 is MDHEN and CDR2 SYDVKM. Losses at the gene ends were 6 bases for V and 3 bases for J; bases not matched to a gene: 10. The CDR3 runs to 15 residues. The DNA for the CDR3 is TGTGCCAGCAGCGATCAGACAGGGTCGTACACTGAAGCTTTCTTT. This translates into CASSDQTGSYTEAFF.

Only a few counts were recorded for this clone. The rearrangement uses TRBV19 and TRBJ2-7; maybe TRBD1 (6 bases). The CDR3 is made up of 15 amino acids. Trimming cost V 5 bases and J 1 base, with 15 bases left between them. Germline CDR1 LNHDA, CDR2 SQIVND (reference sequence). The CDR3 region has the DNA TGTGCCAGTAGTCGCCGACAGGACGAGTCCTACGAGCAGTACTTC. Translation gives CASSRRQDESYEQYF.

This clone was picked up a small number of times. V and J are TRBV28 and TRBJ1-1; 12 positions match TRBD1. The V gene's germline CDR1 is MDHEN and CDR2 SYDVKM. V was clipped by 6 bases and J by 5 bases; unmatched bases: 10. The CDR3 is made up of 16 amino acids. CDR3 region: CASRLGQGAHLTEAFF. The DNA for the CDR3 is TGTGCCAGCAGACTGGGACAGGGGGCGCATTTGACTGAAGCTTTCTTT. Using reference TRBV28 and TRBJ1-1 for the parts outside the CDR3, the full variable domain is DVKVTQSSRYLVKRTGEKVFLECVQDMDHENMFWYRQDPGLGLRLIYFSYDVKMKEKGDIPEGYSVSREKKERFSLILESASTNQTSMYLCASRLGQGAHLTEAFFGQGTRLTVV.

The chain links TRBV5-5 to TRBJ2-7; 8 positions agree with TRBD2. J gave up 3 bases and V 5 bases, and 7 bases lay outside the gene matches. CDR1 is SGHKS and CDR2 is YYEKEE in the germline V gene (reference sequence). This CDR3 region has 14 residues. CDR3 protein: CASRPGGPGYEQYF. Here the CDR3 DNA reads TGTGCCAGCAGGCCGGGGGGGCCTGGCTACGAGCAGTACTTC.

The chain employs TRBV5-1 and TRBJ2-7, with D possibly being TRBD1 (5 bases). Germline V CDR1 and CDR2: SGHRS, YFSETQ. Trimming stripped 4 bases from V and 5 bases from J, with 16 bases between. The CDR3 has 14 amino acids. CDR3 coding DNA: TGCGCCAGCAGCCTCACAGGTGTCCCGGACGAGCAGTACTTC. It is translated as CASSLTGVPDEQYF.

The chain couples TRBV9 to TRBJ1-1; D might be TRBD1 (5 bases). Germline CDR1 SGDLS, CDR2 YYNGEE. The V gene lost 2 bases and the J gene lost 4 bases, with 12 bases spanning the gap. The CDR3 runs to 14 residues. CDR3 sequence (DNA): TGTGCCAGCAGCGTGGAAGGGGTTGGCACTGAAGCTTTCTTT. It encodes CASSVEGVGTEAFF.

This clone appeared once. The V and J genes are TRBV7-2 and TRBJ2-5; tentative D call: TRBD2 (5 bases). This CDR3 is built from 15 residues. CDR1 SGHTA and CDR2 FQGNSA come from the germline V gene. V was clipped by 5 bases and J by 4 bases, with 17 bases between them. The CDR3 sequence is CASSPVAGERETQYF. The CDR3 region has the DNA TGTGCCAGCAGCCCCGTCGCCGGGGAACGAGAGACCCAGTACTTC.

The chain employs TRBV27 and TRBJ2-7; D might be TRBD2 (7 bases). Trimming removed 5 bases from V and 0 bases from J, with 14 bases in between. The CDR3 consists of 15 residues. Germline V gives CDR1 MNHEY, CDR2 SMNVEV (reference sequence). The DNA of the CDR3 is TGTGCCAGCAGTCTCAGGGGAGGGGGCTCCTACGAGCAGTACTTC. Protein product: CASSLRGGGSYEQYF.

This rearrangement joins TRBV7-6 to TRBJ2-5, with D perhaps TRBD2 (6 bases). CDR1 and CDR2 (germline): SGHVS, FNYEAQ. The V gene lost 7 bases and the J gene lost 7 bases, with 19 bases spanning the gap. This CDR3 contains 14 residues. CDR3 in amino acids: CASTPGLPGGTQYF. The CDR3 nucleotides are TGTGCCAGCACTCCGGGACTCCCCGGAGGGACCCAGTACTTC.

About this clone itself: The sample contains more than one DNA sequence encoding this CDR3. V is TRBV15 and J is TRBJ2-7; 7 nucleotides match TRBD1. This CDR3 region has 16 residues. Trimming cost V 0 bases and J 4 bases; bases outside gene matches: 9. Germline V CDR1 and CDR2: LNHNV, YYDKDF (reference sequence). The CDR3, as DNA: TGTGCCACCAGCAGAGATCGGACGACAGGGTTATACGAGCAGTACTTC. Translation: CATSRDRTTGLYEQYF.

This sequence joins TRBV28 and TRBJ2-3; TRBD1 matches 11 bases. V lost 5 bases, J lost 3 bases, and 4 bases stayed unmatched. Germline V gives CDR1 MDHEN, CDR2 SYDVKM. The CDR3 totals 15 residues. This CDR3 is CASSGTGGLTDTQYF. In DNA, the CDR3 is TGTGCCAGCAGTGGGACAGGGGGGTTGACAGATACGCAGTATTTT.

The chain recombines TRBV9 with TRBJ2-7; TRBD1 matches at 10 bases. CDR3 length equals 16 residues. Germline CDR1 SGDLS, CDR2 YYNGEE. Trimming at V came to 5 bases and at J to 6 bases, leaving 14 bases not matched to a gene. The CDR3 spells CASSPRGGTGEVEQYF. The CDR3 region has the DNA TGTGCCAGCAGTCCCCGAGGCGGGACAGGGGAGGTCGAGCAGTACTTC.

This clone was seen more than once but under ten times. The chain recombines TRBV5-4 with TRBJ2-1, with TRBD1 matching 7 bases. Looked up from germline, CDR1 is SGHNT and CDR2 is YYREEE (reference sequence). This CDR3 has 15 amino acids. The J segment lost 7 bases and the V segment lost 5 bases, leaving 12 bases of the junction unmatched. Written as DNA, the CDR3 is TGTGCCAGCAGTGGAACCCCGGGACAGTGGAATGAGCAGTTCTTC. Translation: CASSGTPGQWNEQFF. The full variable domain, rest sourced from reference TRBV5-4 and TRBJ2-1, is ETGVTQSPTHLIKTRGQQVTLRCSSQSGHNTVSWYQQALGQGPQFIFQYYREEENGRGNFPPRFSGLQFPNYSSELNVNALELDDSALYLCASSGTPGQWNEQFFGPGTRLTVL.

The J gene is TRBJ2-2, the V gene TRBV19, with 10 bases fitting TRBD1. The length of the CDR3 is 14 residues. The germline V gene has CDR1 LNHDA and CDR2 SQIVND (reference sequence). J was trimmed by 5 bases and V by 8 bases; bases with no gene match: 5. The CDR3 region is CASQGQGITGELFF. The DNA for the CDR3 is TGTGCCAGTCAGGGACAGGGGATAACCGGGGAGCTGTTTTTT. The whole variable domain, filled in from reference TRBV19 and TRBJ2-2, reads DGGITQSPKYLFRKEGQNVTLSCEQNLNHDAMYWYRQDPGQGLRLIYYSQIVNDFQKGDIAEGYSVSREKKESFPLTVTSAQKNPTAFYLCASQGQGITGELFFGEGSRLTVL.

This clone was recorded once. This rearrangement joins TRBV7-6 to TRBJ1-1; TRBD1 matches at 11 bases. Trimming removed 5 bases from V and 7 bases from J; junction bases left unmatched: 6. Germline V gene sequence: CDR1 SGHVS, CDR2 FNYEAQ. The CDR3 length is 14 residues. The CDR3 is CASSPRTGGIEAFF. In DNA, the CDR3 is TGTGCCAGCAGCCCGCGGACAGGGGGCATTGAAGCTTTCTTT.

The V and J genes are TRBV7-9 and TRBJ2-3, with 8 bases aligning to TRBD2. CDR1 is SEHNR and CDR2 is FQNEAQ in the germline V gene (reference sequence). This CDR3 has 16 amino acids. Germline trimming cut 6 bases from V and 4 bases from J; bases unmatched to any gene: 12. The CDR3 sequence: CASSSTSGSFADTQYF. The CDR3 DNA sequence: TGTGCCAGCAGTTCAACTAGCGGCTCATTCGCAGATACGCAGTATTTT.

This chain joins TRBV5-1 and TRBJ2-1, with 9 bases lining up with TRBD1. Trimming cost V 7 bases and J 2 bases; bases outside gene matches: 7. CDR3 size: 15 residues. The germline V gene has CDR1 SGHRS and CDR2 YFSETQ. This CDR3 is CASQGGQGTYNEQFF. The CDR3 DNA reads TGCGCCAGCCAGGGGGGACAGGGTACCTACAATGAGCAGTTCTTC.

This CDR3 is CASSLGQGRGDTQYF. In DNA form, the CDR3 reads TGTGCCAGCAGCCTGGGACAGGGGAGAGGTGATACGCAGTATTTT. The chain employs TRBV11-3 and TRBJ2-3; 10 bases match TRBD1. V lost 5 bases to trimming and J lost 6 bases; unmatched junction nucleotides: 8. Germline V gene data show CDR1 as SGHNT and CDR2 as YENEEA. The CDR3 loop spans 15 amino acids. The full variable domain, its missing parts supplied by reference TRBV11-3 and TRBJ2-3, is EAGVVQSPRYKIIEKKQPVAFWCNPISGHNTLYWYLQNLGQGPELLIRYENEEAVDDSQLPKDRFSAERLKGVDSTLKIQPAELGDSAVYLCASSLGQGRGDTQYFGPGTRLTVL.

This clone appeared a few times. In nucleotides, the CDR3 is TGTGCCAGCAAGAACAGGGAAGGCGGCACTGAAGCTTTCTTT. It codes for CASKNREGGTEAFF. V is TRBV2 and J is TRBJ1-1, with D tentatively TRBD1 (6 bases). The CDR3 is 14 residues long. CDR1 and CDR2 from the germline V gene are SNHLY and FYNNEI. Deletions cut 7 bases from V and 4 bases from J, with 16 bases between.